The entry that follows covers one TCR beta chain sequence. The ends lost 1 base at V and 1 base at J; junction bases unmatched: 5. The CDR3 runs to 15 residues. The germline V gene encodes CDR1 SGHDT and CDR2 YYEEEE. TCRdb re-derived calls from the RACE reads in MiXCR, one entry per CDR3 protein. The table includes more than 75,000 distinct CDR3 sequences, 7.5% to 10% detected once. Time point in this sample: patch test 2, 6 weeks after DPC sensitization. As for treatment: therapeutic diphenylcyclopropenone sensitization with weekly scalp DPC. Only after blood had been drawn was each patch test applied. The data originate from a study of human T cells and chemical hapten exposure.

The chain recombines TRBV5-6 with TRBJ2-7; 7 bases fit TRBD2. The sequence was collected from a woman between 35 and 50 years old with alopecia areata. Some clones in this sample may be carry-over from other donors' samples. The sample consisted of whole blood, taken in connection with sensitization to the hapten diphenylcyclopropenone (DPC). The CDR3 DNA reads as TGTGCCAGCAGCTTGTTGAGCGGGAATTCCTACGAGCAGTACTTC. It codes for CASSLLSGNSYEQYF. Full variable domain (missing parts from reference TRBV5-6 and TRBJ2-7): DAGVTQSPTHLIKTRGQQVTLRCSPKSGHDTVSWYQQALGQGPQFIFQYYEEEERQRGNFPDRFSGHQFPNYSSELNVNALLLGDSALYLCASSLLSGNSYEQYFGPGTRLTVT.